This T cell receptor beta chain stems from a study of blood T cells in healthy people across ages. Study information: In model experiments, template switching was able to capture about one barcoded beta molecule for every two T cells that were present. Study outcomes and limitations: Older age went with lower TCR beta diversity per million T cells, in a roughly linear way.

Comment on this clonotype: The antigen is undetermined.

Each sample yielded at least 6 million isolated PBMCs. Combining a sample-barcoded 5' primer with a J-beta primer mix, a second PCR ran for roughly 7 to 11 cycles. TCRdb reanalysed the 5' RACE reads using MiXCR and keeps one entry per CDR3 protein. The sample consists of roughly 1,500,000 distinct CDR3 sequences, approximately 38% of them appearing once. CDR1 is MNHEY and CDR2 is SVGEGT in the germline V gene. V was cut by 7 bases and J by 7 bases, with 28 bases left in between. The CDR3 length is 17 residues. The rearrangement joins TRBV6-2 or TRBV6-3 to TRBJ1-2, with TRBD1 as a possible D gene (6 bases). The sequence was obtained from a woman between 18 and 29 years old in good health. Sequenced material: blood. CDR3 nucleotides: TGTGCCAGCATGGGGGCCGGCCAGACTCTACCCGGTCGTGGCTACACCTTC. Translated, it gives CASMGAGQTLPGRGYTF.